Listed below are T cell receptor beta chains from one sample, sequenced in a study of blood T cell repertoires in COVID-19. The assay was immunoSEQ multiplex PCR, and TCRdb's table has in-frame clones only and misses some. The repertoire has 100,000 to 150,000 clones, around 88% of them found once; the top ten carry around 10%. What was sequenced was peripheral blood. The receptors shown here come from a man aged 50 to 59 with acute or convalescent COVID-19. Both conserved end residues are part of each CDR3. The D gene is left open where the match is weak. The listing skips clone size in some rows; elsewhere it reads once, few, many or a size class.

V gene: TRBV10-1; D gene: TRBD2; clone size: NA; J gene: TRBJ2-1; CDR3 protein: CASSEAGDSRSNEQFF; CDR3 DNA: TGCGCCAGCAGTGAGGCGGGGGACTCCCGCAGCAATGAGCAGTTCTTC
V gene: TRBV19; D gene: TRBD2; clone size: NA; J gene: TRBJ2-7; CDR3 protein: CASSISAGGNEQYF; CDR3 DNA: TGTGCCAGTAGTATATCAGCGGGAGGGAACGAGCAGTACTTC
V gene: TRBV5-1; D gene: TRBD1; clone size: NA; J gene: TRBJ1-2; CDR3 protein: CASSLGDREIMDYGYTF; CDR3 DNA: TGCGCCAGCAGCTTGGGTGACAGGGAAATTATGGACTATGGCTACACCTTC
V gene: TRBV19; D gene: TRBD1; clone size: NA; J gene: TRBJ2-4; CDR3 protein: CASSVPPGQGAFGKNIQYF; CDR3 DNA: TGTGCCAGTAGTGTCCCTCCGGGACAGGGGGCGTTCGGCAAAAACATTCAGTACTTC
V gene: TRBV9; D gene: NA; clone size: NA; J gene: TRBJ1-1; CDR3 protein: CASSLGIRNTEAFF; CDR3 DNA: TGTGCCAGCAGCCTCGGGATTAGGAACACTGAAGCTTTCTTT
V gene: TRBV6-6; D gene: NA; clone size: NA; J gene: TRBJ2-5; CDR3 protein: CASSYSNRQETQYF; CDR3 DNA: TGTGCCAGCAGTTACTCGAACAGACAAGAGACCCAGTACTTC
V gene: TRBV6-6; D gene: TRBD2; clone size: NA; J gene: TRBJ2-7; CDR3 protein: CASSSPGGSYEQYF; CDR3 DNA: TGTGCCAGCAGTTCCCCCGGGGGGTCCTACGAGCAGTACTTC
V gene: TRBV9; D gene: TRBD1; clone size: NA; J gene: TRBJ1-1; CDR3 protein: CASSEGQGTFLADTEAFF; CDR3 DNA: TGTGCCAGCAGCGAGGGACAGGGAACTTTTTTGGCCGACACTGAAGCTTTCTTT
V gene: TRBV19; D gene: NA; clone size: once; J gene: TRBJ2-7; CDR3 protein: CASSIATETYEQYF; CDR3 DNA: TGTGCCAGTAGTATAGCGACGGAGACCTACGAGCAGTACTTC
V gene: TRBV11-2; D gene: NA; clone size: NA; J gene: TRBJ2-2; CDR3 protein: CASSFFTAGELFF; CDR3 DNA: TGTGCCAGCAGCTTTTTCACGGCCGGGGAGCTGTTTTTT
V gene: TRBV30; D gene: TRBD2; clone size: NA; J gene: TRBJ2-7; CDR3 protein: CAWEGIGLAGNSYEQYF; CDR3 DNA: TGTGCCTGGGAAGGAATCGGACTAGCGGGGAACTCCTACGAGCAGTACTTC
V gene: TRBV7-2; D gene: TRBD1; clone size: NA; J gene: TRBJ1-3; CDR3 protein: CASTPDRGINTIYF; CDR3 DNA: TGTGCCAGCACCCCAGACAGGGGGATAAACACCATATATTTT
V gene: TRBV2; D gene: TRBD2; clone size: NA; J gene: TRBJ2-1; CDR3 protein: CASFFSASGYNEQFF; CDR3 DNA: TGTGCCAGCTTCTTTTCGGCTAGCGGATACAATGAGCAGTTCTTC
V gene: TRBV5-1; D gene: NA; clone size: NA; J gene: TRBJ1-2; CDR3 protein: CASSLEQLYGYTF; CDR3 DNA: TGCGCCAGCAGCTTGGAACAGCTCTATGGCTACACCTTC
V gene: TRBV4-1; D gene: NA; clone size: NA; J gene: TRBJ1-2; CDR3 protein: CASSHDAGARYGYTF; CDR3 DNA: TGCGCCAGCAGCCATGACGCGGGGGCGCGGTATGGCTACACCTTC
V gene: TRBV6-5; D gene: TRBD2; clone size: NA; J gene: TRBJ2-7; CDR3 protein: CASSLAGDYEQYF; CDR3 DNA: TGTGCCAGCAGCCTAGCGGGAGATTACGAGCAGTACTTC
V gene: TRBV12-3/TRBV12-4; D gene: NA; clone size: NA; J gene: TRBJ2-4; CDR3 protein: CASSPEYGIQYF; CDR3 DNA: TGTGCCAGCAGCCCTGAGTACGGCATTCAGTACTTC
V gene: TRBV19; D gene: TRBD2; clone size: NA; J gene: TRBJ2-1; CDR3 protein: CASSIALTGGDSYNEQFF; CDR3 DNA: TGTGCCAGTAGTATAGCGCTAACGGGGGGGGACTCCTACAATGAGCAGTTCTTC
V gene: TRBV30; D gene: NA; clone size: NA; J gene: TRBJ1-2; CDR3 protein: CAWSEDSNYGYTF; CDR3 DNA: TGTGCCTGGAGTGAGGACTCTAACTATGGCTACACCTTC
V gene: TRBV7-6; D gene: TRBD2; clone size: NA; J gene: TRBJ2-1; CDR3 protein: CASSLFVASGRAGFHEQFF; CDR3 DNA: TGTGCCAGCAGCTTATTTGTGGCTAGCGGGAGGGCCGGTTTCCATGAGCAGTTCTTC
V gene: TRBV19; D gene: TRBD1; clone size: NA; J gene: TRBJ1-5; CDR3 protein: CASSTQGGNQPQHF; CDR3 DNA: TGTGCCAGTAGTACACAGGGGGGCAATCAGCCCCAGCATTTT
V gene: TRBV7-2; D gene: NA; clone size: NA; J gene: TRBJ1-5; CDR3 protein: CASSLVSQGPQHF; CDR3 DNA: TGTGCCAGCAGCTTAGTGAGTCAGGGGCCCCAGCATTTT
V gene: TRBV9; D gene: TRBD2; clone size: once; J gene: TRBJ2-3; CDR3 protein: CASSVAGLVADTQYF; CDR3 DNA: TGTGCCAGCAGCGTAGCGGGACTAGTGGCAGATACGCAGTATTTT
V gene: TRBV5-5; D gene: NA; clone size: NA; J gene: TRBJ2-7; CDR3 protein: CASSSTVIAYEQYF; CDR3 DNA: TGTGCCAGCAGCTCGACAGTGATTGCCTACGAGCAGTACTTC
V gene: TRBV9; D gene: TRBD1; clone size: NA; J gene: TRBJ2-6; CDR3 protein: CASSVGGQSPTGANVLTF; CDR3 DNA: TGTGCCAGCAGCGTAGGGGGACAGTCACCCACTGGGGCCAACGTCCTGACTTTC
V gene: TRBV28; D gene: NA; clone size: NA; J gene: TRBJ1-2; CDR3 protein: CASSREVTGSYGYTF; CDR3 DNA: TGTGCCAGCAGTCGTGAGGTCACAGGGTCCTATGGCTACACCTTC
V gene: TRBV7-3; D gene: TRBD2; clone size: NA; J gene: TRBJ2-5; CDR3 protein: CASSSGSGETQYF; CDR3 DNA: TGTGCCAGCAGCTCGGGTAGCGGGGAGACCCAGTACTTC
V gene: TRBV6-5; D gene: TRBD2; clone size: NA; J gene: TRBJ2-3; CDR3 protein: CASSYPGGTDTQYF; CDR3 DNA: TGTGCCAGCAGTTACCCGGGAGGGACAGATACGCAGTATTTT
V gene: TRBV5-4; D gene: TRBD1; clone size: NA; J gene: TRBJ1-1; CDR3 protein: CASSDRGLLQNTEAFF; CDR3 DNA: TGTGCCAGCAGCGACAGGGGGCTACTTCAGAACACTGAAGCTTTCTTT
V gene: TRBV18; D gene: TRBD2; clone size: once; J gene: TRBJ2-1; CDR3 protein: CASSPKPGGNEQFF; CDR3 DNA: TGTGCCAGCTCACCAAAACCGGGGGGAAATGAGCAGTTCTTC
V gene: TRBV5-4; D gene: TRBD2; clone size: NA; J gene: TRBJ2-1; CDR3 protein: CASSLGGRAGRNEQFF; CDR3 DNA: TGTGCCAGCAGCTTAGGAGGGAGGGCCGGGAGGAATGAGCAGTTCTTC
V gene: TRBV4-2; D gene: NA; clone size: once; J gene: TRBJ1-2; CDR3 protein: CASSQVRREYGYTF; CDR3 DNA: TGTGCCAGCAGCCAAGTGCGCAGGGAATATGGCTACACCTTC
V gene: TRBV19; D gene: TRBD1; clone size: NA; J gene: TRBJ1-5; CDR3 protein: CASSIRGPRPQHF; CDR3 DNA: TGTGCCAGTAGTATAAGGGGGCCTCGGCCCCAGCATTTT
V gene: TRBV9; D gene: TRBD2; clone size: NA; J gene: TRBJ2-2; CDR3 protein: CASSVGAGGGTGELFF; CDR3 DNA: TGTGCCAGCAGCGTAGGCGCGGGAGGGGGCACCGGGGAGCTGTTTTTT
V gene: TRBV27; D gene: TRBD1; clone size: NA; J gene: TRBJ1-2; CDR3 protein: CASRSGGDGYTF; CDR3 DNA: TGTGCCAGCAGATCAGGGGGCGATGGCTACACCTTC
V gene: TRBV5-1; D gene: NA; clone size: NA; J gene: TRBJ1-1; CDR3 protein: CASSWGGAAAEAFF; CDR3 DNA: TGCGCCAGCAGCTGGGGGGGTGCGGCGGCTGAAGCTTTCTTT
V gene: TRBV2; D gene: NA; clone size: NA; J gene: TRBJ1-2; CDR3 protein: CASSERQSYGYTF; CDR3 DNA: TGTGCCAGCAGTGAGAGACAGTCCTATGGCTACACCTTC
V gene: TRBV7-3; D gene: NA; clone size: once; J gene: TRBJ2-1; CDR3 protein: CASSLLGGSYNEQFF; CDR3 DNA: TGTGCCAGCAGCTTATTGGGGGGATCCTACAATGAGCAGTTCTTC
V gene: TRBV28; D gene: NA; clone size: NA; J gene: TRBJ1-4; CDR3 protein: CASWPTGYEKLFF; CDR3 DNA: TGTGCCAGCTGGCCCACAGGGTATGAAAAACTGTTTTTT
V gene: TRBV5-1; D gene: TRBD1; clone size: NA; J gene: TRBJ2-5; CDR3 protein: CASSFSGTGEETQYF; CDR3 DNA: TGCGCCAGCAGCTTCTCCGGGACAGGGGAAGAGACCCAGTACTTC
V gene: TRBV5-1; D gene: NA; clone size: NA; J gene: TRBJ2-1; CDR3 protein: CASSFDGGNEQFF; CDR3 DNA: TGCGCCAGCAGCTTTGACGGAGGCAATGAGCAGTTCTTC
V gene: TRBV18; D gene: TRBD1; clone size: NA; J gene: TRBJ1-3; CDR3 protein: CASSPQDRAGNTIYF; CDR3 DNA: TGTGCCAGCTCACCACAGGACAGGGCTGGAAACACCATATATTTT
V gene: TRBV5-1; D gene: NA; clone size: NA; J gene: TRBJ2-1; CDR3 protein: CASSPLPSYNEQFF; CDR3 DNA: TGCGCCAGCAGCCCTCTCCCCTCCTACAATGAGCAGTTCTTC
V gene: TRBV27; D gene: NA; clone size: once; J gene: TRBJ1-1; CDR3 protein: CASRQHQVHTEAFF; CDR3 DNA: TGTGCCAGCAGGCAGCATCAGGTACACACTGAAGCTTTCTTT
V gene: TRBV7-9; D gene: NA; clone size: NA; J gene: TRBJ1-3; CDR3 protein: CASSFYRGSGNTIYF; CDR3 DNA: TGTGCCAGCAGCTTCTATCGGGGCTCTGGAAACACCATATATTTT
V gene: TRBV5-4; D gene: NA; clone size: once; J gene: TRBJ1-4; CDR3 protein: CASSPGTPANEKLFF; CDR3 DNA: TGTGCCAGCAGCCCCGGGACACCGGCTAATGAAAAACTGTTTTTT
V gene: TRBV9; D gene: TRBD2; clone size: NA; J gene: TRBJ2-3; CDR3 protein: CATAPLAGGTDTQYF; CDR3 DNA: TGTGCCACCGCGCCGCTAGCGGGGGGCACAGATACGCAGTATTTT
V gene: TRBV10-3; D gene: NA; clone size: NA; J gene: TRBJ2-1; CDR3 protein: CAIRPDRPSEQFF; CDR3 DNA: TGTGCCATCAGGCCTGACCGGCCTAGCGAGCAGTTCTTC
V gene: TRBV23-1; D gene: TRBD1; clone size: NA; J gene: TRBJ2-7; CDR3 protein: CASNLTGRDEQYF; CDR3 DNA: TGCGCCAGCAACCTGACAGGGCGCGACGAGCAGTACTTC
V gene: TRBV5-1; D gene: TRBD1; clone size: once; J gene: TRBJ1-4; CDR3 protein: CASSHGQGGEKLFF; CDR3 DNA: TGCGCCAGCAGCCATGGACAGGGAGGAGAAAAACTGTTTTTT
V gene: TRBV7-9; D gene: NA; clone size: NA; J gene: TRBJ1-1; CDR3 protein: CASSPRAAGTEAFF; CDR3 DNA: TGTGCCAGCAGCCCCCGGGCCGCAGGGACTGAAGCTTTCTTT
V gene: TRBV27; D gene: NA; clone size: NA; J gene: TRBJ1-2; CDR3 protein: CASSLGQGEGYTF; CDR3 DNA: TGTGCCAGCAGTCTTGGACAAGGAGAAGGCTACACCTTC
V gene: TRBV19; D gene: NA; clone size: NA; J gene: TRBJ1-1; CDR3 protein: CASSMGRAFTEAFF; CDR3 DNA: TGTGCCAGTAGTATGGGGAGGGCCTTCACTGAAGCTTTCTTT
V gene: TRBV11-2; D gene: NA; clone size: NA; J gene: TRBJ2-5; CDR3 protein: CASSQIRTQYF; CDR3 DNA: TGTGCCAGCAGTCAGATCCGGACCCAGTACTTC